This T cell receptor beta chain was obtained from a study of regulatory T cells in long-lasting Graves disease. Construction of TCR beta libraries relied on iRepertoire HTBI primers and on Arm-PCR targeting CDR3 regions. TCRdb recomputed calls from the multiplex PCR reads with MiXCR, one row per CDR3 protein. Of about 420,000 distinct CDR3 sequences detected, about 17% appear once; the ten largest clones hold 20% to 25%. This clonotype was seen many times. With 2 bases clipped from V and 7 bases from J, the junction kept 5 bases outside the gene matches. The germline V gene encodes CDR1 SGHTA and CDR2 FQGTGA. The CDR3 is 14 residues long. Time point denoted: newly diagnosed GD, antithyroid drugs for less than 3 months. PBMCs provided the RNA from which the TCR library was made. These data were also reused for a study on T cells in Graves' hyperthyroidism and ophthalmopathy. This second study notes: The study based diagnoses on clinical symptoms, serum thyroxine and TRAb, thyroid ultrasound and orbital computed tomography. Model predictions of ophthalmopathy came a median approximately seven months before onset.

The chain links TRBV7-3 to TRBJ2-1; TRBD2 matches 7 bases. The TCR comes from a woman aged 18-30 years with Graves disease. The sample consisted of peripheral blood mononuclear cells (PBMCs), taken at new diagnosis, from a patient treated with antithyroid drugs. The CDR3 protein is CASSLAPSGNEQFF. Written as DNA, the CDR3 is TGTGCCAGCAGCTTAGCTCCTAGCGGAAATGAGCAGTTCTTC.